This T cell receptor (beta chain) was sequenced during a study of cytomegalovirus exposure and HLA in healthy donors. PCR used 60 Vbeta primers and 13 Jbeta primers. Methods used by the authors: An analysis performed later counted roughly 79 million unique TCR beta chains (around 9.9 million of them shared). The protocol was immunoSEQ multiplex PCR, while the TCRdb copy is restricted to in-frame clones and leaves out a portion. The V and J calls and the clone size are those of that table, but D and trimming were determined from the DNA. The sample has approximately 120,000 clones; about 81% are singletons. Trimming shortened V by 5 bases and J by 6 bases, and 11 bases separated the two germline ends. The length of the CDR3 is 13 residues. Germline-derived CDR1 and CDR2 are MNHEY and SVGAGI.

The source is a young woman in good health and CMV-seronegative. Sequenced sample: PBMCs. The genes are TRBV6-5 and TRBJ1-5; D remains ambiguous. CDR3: CASSDFMRQPQHF. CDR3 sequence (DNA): TGTGCCAGCAGTGATTTCATGCGTCAGCCCCAGCATTTT.